These T cell receptor beta chains were read from a single sample in a study of blood T cell repertoires in COVID-19. The protocol was immunoSEQ multiplex PCR, while the TCRdb copy is restricted to in-frame clones and leaves out a portion. There are under 450,000 clones in the sample; approximately 89% occur only once, and roughly 1.4% lies in the top ten. Sequencing used PBMCs or T cells enriched from blood (not recorded which). All receptors come from a man aged 30-40 years who had recovered from COVID-19. The CDR3 runs from the conserved cysteine through the conserved F or W. D genes are given only for firm matches. The size entry is marked missing in some rows and otherwise reads once, few, many or a size class.

D	V	J	size	DNA	CDR3
.	TRBV5-6	TRBJ2-1	.	TGTGCCAGCAGCTTGGCCTTCCATGAGCAGTTCTTC	CASSLAFHEQFF
.	TRBV29-1	TRBJ1-3	.	TGCAGCGCAAGCATTCAAGGGGCTGGAAACACCATATATTTT	CSASIQGAGNTIYF
.	TRBV27	TRBJ2-7	.	TGTGCCAGCGCCGATGGGGCTTACGAGCAGTACTTC	CASADGAYEQYF
TRBD1	TRBV7-9	TRBJ2-3	.	TGTGCCAGCAGCCTTAAAGGGGGCCCCACAGATACGCAGTATTTT	CASSLKGGPTDTQYF
TRBD1	TRBV7-2	TRBJ1-2	.	TGTGCCAGCAGCGCGGGACAGGGCTATGGCTACACCTTC	CASSAGQGYGYTF
TRBD2	TRBV5-5	TRBJ2-1	once	TGTGCCAGCAGCTTGGGCCCTAGCGGGGTTAATGAGCAGTTCTTC	CASSLGPSGVNEQFF
.	TRBV9	TRBJ1-4	.	TGTGCCAGCGGGCTTGGCGGGGGAACTAATGAAAAACTGTTTTTT	CASGLGGGTNEKLFF
TRBD1	TRBV27	TRBJ2-7	.	TGTGCCAGCAGTTTAGGGGACAGGGGCTACGAGCAGTACTTC	CASSLGDRGYEQYF
.	TRBV5-4	TRBJ1-2	.	TGTGCCAGCAGCCCCAAAGGGGCCCCGCTCGGCGGCTACACCTTC	CASSPKGAPLGGYTF
.	TRBV6-1	TRBJ2-1	.	TGTGCCAGCAGTGAGTCAGGAGGTCATGAGCAGTTCTTC	CASSESGGHEQFF
.	TRBV30	TRBJ1-1	.	TGTGCCTGGAGTGTATTGACATTCACTGAAGCTTTCTTT	CAWSVLTFTEAFF
.	TRBV19	TRBJ2-3	.	TGTGCCAGTAGTATATTCGGGGATTTTAGCACAGATACGCAGTATTTT	CASSIFGDFSTDTQYF
TRBD1	TRBV18	TRBJ1-2	.	TGTGCCAGCTCACCACTGATCACAGGGGACTATGGCTACACCTTC	CASSPLITGDYGYTF
.	TRBV6-5	TRBJ2-7	.	TGTGCCAGCAGTTACTCCCGGGACTCTGTTTCCTACGAGCAGTACTTC	CASSYSRDSVSYEQYF
.	TRBV29-1	TRBJ2-7	.	TGCAGCGTGACTGACAGCTACGAGCAGTACTTC	CSVTDSYEQYF
TRBD1	TRBV6-5	TRBJ1-2	.	TGTGCCAGCAGTCTTGAGGGGGCGGATGGCTACACCTTC	CASSLEGADGYTF
.	TRBV6-5	TRBJ1-2	.	TGTGCCAGCACTCGGGCCCCGGACAATGGCTACACCTTC	CASTRAPDNGYTF
TRBD2	TRBV15	TRBJ2-1	.	TGTGCCACCAGCAGTGAAAGACTAGCGGGGGGGGACAATGAGCAGTTCTTC	CATSSERLAGGDNEQFF
.	TRBV4-1	TRBJ2-1	.	TGCGCCAGCAGCCAAGCCCCCATAGGGCGAGGGTTAAATGAGCAGTTCTTC	CASSQAPIGRGLNEQFF
.	TRBV27	TRBJ1-4	few	TGTGCCAGCAGTTCCAGATTATGGGGGGTAAGAAGGGCAACTAATGAAAAACTGTTTTTT	CASSSRLWGVRRATNEKLFF
.	TRBV10-3	TRBJ2-7	.	TGTGCCATCAGTGAAACAGGCAATTACTACGAGCAGTACTTC	CAISETGNYYEQYF
.	TRBV7-9	TRBJ2-5	.	TGTGCCAGCAGCTCCGGTTGGGAGACCCAGTACTTC	CASSSGWETQYF